This TCR beta chain was captured by sequencing in a study of regulatory T cells in long-lasting Graves disease. Time point defined: newly diagnosed GD, antithyroid drugs for less than 3 months. Making the TCR library involved RNA that had been extracted from PBMCs. Building the TCR beta libraries relied on iRepertoire HTBI primers, and CDR3 regions underwent Arm-PCR. TCRdb re-derived calls from the multiplex PCR reads in MiXCR, one entry per CDR3 protein. The data show around 400,000 distinct CDR3 sequences, with less than 20% seen just once and about 20% held by the top ten. Notes on the study in general: Whereas approximately 950 public clonotypes were shared by new patients, persistent patients shared more, at some 3,000. Researchers examined only peripheral blood and not thyroid tissue. Owing to a sample size that was small, accuracy may have been reduced.

Germline V lookup: CDR1 MNHNS, CDR2 SASEGT. The length of the CDR3 is 16 residues. The V segment lost 4 bases and the J segment 6 bases; nucleotides outside the gene matches: 12. This clonotype showed up many times. Its antigen is undetermined. The sequence derives from a female donor with Graves disease. Source: peripheral blood mononuclear cells (PBMCs), taken at new diagnosis, from a patient treated with antithyroid drugs. J is TRBJ1-1 and V is TRBV6-1; the match to TRBD1 covers 9 bases. The CDR3 DNA reads TGTGCCAGCAGTGGCACCGGACAGGGGATAGGGGCTGAAGCTTTCTTT. Translating it yields CASSGTGQGIGAEAFF.